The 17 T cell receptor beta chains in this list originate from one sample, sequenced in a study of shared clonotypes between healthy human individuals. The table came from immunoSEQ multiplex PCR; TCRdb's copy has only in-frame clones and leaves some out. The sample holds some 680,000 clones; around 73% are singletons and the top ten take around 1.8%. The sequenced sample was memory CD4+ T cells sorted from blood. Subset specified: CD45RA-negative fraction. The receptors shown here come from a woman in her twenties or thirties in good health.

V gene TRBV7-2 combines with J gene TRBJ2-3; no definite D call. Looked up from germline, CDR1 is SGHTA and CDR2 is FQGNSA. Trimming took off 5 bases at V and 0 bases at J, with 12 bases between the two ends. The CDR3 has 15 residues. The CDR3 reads CASSQQRDSTDTQYF. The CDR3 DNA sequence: TGTGCCAGCAGCCAACAACGAGACAGCACAGATACGCAGTATTTT.

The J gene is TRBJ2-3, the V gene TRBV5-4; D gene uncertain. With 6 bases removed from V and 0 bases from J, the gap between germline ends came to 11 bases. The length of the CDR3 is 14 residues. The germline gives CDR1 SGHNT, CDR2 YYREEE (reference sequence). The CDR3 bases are TGTGCCAGCACCCCAACGGCTAGCACAGATACGCAGTATTTT. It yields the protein CASTPTASTDTQYF.

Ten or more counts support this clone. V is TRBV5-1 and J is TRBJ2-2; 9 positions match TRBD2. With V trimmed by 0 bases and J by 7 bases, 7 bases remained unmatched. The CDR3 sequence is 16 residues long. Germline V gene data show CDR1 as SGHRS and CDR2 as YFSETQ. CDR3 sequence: CASSLAASGNIGELFF. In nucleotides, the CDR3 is TGCGCCAGCAGCTTGGCGGCTAGCGGGAATATCGGGGAGCTGTTTTTT. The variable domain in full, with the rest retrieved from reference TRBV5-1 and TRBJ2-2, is KAGVTQTPRYLIKTRGQQVTLSCSPISGHRSVSWYQQTPGQGLQFLFEYFSETQRNKGNFPGRFSGRQFSNSRSEMNVSTLELGDSALYLCASSLAASGNIGELFFGEGSRLTVL.

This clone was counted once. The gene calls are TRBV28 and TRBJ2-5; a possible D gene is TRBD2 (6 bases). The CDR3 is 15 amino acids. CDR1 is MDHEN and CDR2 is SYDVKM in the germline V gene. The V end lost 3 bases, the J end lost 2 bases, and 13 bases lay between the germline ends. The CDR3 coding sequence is TGTGCCAGCAGTTTGGGGACGGGAGTTCAAGAGACCCAGTACTTC. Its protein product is CASSLGTGVQETQYF.

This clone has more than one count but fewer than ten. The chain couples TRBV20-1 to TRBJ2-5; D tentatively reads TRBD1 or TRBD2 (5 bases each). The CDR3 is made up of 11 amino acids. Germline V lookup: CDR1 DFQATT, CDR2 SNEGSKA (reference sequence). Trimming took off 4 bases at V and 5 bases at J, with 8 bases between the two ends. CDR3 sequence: CSATGAETQYF. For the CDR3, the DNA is TGCAGTGCTACCGGGGCGGAGACCCAGTACTTC.

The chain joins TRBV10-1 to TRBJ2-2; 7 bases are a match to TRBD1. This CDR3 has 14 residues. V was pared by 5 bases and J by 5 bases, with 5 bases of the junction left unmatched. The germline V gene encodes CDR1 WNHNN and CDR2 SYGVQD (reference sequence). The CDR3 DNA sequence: TGCGCCAGCAGTCGACGACAGGGAACCGGGGAGCTGTTTTTT. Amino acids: CASSRRQGTGELFF.

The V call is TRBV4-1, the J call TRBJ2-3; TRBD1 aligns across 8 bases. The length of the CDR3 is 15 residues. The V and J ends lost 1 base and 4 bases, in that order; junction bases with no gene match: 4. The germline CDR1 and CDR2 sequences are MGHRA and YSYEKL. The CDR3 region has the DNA TGCGCCAGCAGCCAAGGGACAGGGATCTCAGATACGCAGTATTTT. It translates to CASSQGTGISDTQYF.

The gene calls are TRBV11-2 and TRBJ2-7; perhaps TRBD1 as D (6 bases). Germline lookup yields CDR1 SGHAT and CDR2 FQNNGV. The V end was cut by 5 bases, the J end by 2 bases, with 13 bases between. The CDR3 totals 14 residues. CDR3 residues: CASSTSTGAYEQYF. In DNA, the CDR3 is TGTGCCAGCAGCACCTCGACAGGAGCCTACGAGCAGTACTTC.

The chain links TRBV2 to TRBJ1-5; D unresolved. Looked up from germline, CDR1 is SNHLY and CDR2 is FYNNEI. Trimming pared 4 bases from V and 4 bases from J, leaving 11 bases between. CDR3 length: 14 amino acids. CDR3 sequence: CASSGVEVNQPQHF. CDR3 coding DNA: TGTGCCAGCAGTGGGGTTGAGGTTAATCAGCCCCAGCATTTT.

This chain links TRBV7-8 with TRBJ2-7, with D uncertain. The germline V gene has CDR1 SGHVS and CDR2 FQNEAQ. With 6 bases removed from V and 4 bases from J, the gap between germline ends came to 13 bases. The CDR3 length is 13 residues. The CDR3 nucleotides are TGTGCCAGCAGTTCTTTGGCGGCTTACGAGCAGTACTTC. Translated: CASSSLAAYEQYF.

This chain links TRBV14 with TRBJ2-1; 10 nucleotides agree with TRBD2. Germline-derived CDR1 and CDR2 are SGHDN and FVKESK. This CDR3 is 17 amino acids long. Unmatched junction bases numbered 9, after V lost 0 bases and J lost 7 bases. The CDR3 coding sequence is TGTGCCAGCAGCCAAGACCCTAGCGGGAGTAGGCCTAATGAGCAGTTCTTC. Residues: CASSQDPSGSRPNEQFF.

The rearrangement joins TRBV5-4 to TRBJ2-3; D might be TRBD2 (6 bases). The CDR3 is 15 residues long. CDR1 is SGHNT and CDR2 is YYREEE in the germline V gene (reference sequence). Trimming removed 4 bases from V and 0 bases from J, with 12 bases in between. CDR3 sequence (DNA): TGTGCCAGCAGCCCCGCTAGCGACAGCACAGATACGCAGTATTTT. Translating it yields CASSPASDSTDTQYF.

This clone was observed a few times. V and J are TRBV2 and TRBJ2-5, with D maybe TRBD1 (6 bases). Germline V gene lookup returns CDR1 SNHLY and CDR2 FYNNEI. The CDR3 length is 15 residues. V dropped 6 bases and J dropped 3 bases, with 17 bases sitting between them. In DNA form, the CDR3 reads TGTGCCAGCAGGCCCCTTCGGACAGCAAAAGAGACCCAGTACTTC. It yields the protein CASRPLRTAKETQYF. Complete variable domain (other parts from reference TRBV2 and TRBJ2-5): EPEVTQTPSHQVTQMGQEVILRCVPISNHLYFYWYRQILGQKVEFLVSFYNNEISEKSEIFDDQFSVERPDGSNFTLKIRSTKLEDSAMYFCASRPLRTAKETQYFGPGTRLLVL.

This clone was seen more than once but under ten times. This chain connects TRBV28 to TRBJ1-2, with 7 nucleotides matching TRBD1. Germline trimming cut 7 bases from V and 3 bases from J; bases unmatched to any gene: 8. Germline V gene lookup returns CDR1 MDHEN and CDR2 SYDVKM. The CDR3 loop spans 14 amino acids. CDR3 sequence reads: CASTLRGADYGYTF. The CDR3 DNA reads TGTGCCAGCACCCTCAGGGGGGCGGACTATGGCTACACCTTC.

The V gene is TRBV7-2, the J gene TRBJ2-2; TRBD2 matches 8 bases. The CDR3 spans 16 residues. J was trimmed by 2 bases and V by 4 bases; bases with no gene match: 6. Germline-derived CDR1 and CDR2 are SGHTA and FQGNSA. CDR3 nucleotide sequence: TGTGCCAGCAGCTCCACTAGCGGCACAAACACCGGGGAGCTGTTTTTT. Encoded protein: CASSSTSGTNTGELFF. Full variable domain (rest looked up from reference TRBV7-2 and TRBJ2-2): GAGVSQSPSNKVTEKGKDVELRCDPISGHTALYWYRQSLGQGLEFLIYFQGNSAPDKSGLPSDRFSAERTGGSVSTLTIQRTQQEDSAVYLCASSSTSGTNTGELFFGEGSRLTVL.

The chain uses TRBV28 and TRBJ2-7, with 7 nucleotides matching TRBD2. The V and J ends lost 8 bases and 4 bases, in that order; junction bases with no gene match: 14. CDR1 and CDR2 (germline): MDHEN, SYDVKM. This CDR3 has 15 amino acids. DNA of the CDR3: TGTGCCAGCCGTACAGACTTAAGCGGGACTTACGAGCAGTACTTC. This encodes CASRTDLSGTYEQYF.

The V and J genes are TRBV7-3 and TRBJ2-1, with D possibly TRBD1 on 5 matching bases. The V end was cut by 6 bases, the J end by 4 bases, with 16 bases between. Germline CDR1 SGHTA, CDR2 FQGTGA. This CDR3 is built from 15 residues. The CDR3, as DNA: TGTGCCAGCAGAAAAGACAGTGAGACTTACAATGAGCAGTTCTTC. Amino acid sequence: CASRKDSETYNEQFF.